The rows below give T cell receptor beta chains drawn from one sample of a study of shared clonotypes between healthy human individuals. Some clones are missing from TCRdb's copy, which holds only in-frame ones; the method was immunoSEQ multiplex PCR. The data contain approximately 590,000 clones, 95% to 96% of them singletons. Sequencing was performed on naive CD8+ T cells sorted from blood. These receptors all come from a woman in her twenties or thirties in good health. The CDR3 runs from the conserved cysteine through the conserved F or W. The D gene is left open where the match is weak. Clone size is given for some rows only: seen once, a few or many times, or a class if the clone is expanded.

>-|-|TRBJ2-1|TRBV4-1
TGCGCCAGCAGCCAAGGACCGGGACTCCCATTTAATGAGCAGTTCTTC
CASSQGPGLPFNEQFF
>TRBD2|-|TRBJ2-3|TRBV5-6
TGTGCCAGCAGCTTGGTTTCGAGCGGGAGGGCCGTATTCGCAGATACGCAGTATTTT
CASSLVSSGRAVFADTQYF
>-|once|TRBJ2-7|TRBV9
TGTGCCAGCAGTGGAAGAAGCGGAGCTTTTACGGAGCAGTACTTC
CASSGRSGAFTEQYF
>-|-|TRBJ2-7|TRBV6-5
TGTGCCAGCAGTTACAGGGAATCCGAGCAGTACTTC
CASSYRESEQYF
>-|-|TRBJ2-7|TRBV4-1
TGCGCCTTAAGGAAGGACTTCCCTGCCTACGAGCAGTACTTC
CALRKDFPAYEQYF
>-|-|TRBJ2-7|TRBV20-1
TGCAGTGCTAGACTGGAATACGAGCAGTACTTC
CSARLEYEQYF
>TRBD2|-|TRBJ2-1|TRBV7-9
TGTGCCAGCAGCTTAGGCACTAGCGGCTACAATGAGCAGTTCTTC
CASSLGTSGYNEQFF
>-|-|TRBJ2-7|TRBV5-1
TGCGCCAGCAGCTCGAGGGGGGAGCGGGACCGTTTAGAGCAGTACTTC
CASSSRGERDRLEQYF
>TRBD1|-|TRBJ2-7|TRBV2
TGTGCCAGCAGTGAAGAGGGACAGGGGTACTACGAGCAGTACTTC
CASSEEGQGYYEQYF
>-|-|TRBJ2-3|TRBV2
TGTGCCAGCATTGGGACTTCCCTTGATACGCAGTATTTT
CASIGTSLDTQYF
>-|-|TRBJ1-2|TRBV27
TGTGCCAGCAGTCTCGCCGGGACGGGGAATGGCTACACCTTC
CASSLAGTGNGYTF
>-|-|TRBJ1-4|TRBV25-1
TGTGCCAGCAGTGAATTCGTCGAGGGGCTTAAGGAAAAACTGTTTTTT
CASSEFVEGLKEKLFF
>TRBD2|-|TRBJ2-5|TRBV15
TGTGCCACCAGCTTGCTAGCGGGGGAAAGAGAGACCCAGTACTTC
CATSLLAGERETQYF
>-|-|TRBJ2-3|TRBV7-6
TGTGCCAGCAGTATAGAGGGGCCAGATACGCAGTATTTT
CASSIEGPDTQYF
>TRBD2|-|TRBJ2-2|TRBV4-1
TGCGCCAGCAGCCACCGACTAGCGGGAGGAGGAAACACCGGGGAGCTGTTTTTT
CASSHRLAGGGNTGELFF
>-|-|TRBJ1-3|TRBV11-2
TGTGCCAGCAGCTCCCTGGTAGCTGGAAACACCATATATTTT
CASSSLVAGNTIYF